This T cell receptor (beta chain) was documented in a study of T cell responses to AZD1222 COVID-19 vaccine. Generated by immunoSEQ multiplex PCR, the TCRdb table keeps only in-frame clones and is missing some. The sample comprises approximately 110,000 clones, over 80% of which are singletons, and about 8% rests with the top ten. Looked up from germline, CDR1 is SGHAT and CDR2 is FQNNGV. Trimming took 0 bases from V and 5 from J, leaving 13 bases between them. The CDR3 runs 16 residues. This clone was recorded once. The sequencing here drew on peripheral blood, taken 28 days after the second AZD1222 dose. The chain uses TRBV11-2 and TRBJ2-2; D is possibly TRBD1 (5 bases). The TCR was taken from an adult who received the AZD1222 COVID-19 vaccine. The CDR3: CASSLERQGGTGELFF. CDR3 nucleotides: TGTGCCAGCAGCTTAGAGCGGCAGGGTGGAACCGGGGAGCTGTTTTTT.